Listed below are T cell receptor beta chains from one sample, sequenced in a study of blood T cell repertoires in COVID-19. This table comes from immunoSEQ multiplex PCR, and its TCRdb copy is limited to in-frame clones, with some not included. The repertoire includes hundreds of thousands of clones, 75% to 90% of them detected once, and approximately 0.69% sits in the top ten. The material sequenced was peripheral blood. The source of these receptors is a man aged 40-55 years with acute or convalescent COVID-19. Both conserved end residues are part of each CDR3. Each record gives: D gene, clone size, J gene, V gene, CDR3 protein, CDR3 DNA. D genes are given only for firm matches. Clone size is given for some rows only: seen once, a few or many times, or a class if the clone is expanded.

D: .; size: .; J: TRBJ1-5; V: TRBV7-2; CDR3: CASSPNSNQPQHF; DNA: TGTGCCAGCAGCCCAAATAGCAATCAGCCCCAGCATTTT
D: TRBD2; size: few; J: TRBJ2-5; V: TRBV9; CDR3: CASSGPRLAENQETQYF; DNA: TGTGCCAGCAGCGGGCCGAGACTAGCGGAGAATCAAGAGACCCAGTACTTC
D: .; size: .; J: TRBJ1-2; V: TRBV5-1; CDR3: CASSLQVNYGYTF; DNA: TGCGCCAGCAGCTTACAGGTTAACTATGGCTACACCTTC
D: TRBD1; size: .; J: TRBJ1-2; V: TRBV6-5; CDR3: CASSYYGQGDGYTF; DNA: TGTGCCAGCAGTTACTATGGACAGGGGGATGGCTACACCTTC
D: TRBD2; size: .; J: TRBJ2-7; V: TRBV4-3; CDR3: CASSQTSGRGEQYF; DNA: TGCGCCAGCAGCCAAACTAGCGGGAGGGGCGAGCAGTACTTC
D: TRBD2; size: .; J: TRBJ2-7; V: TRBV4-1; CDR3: CASSHGTSPGTYEQYF; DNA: TGCGCCAGCAGCCACGGGACTAGCCCTGGAACTTACGAGCAGTACTTC
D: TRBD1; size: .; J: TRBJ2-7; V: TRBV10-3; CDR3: CAISGGQGVGSYEQYF; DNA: TGTGCCATCAGTGGTGGACAGGGGGTAGGATCCTACGAGCAGTACTTC
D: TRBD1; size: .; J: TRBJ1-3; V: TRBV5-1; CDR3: CASSLDTGAGNTIYF; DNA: TGCGCCAGCAGCTTGGATACAGGGGCTGGAAACACCATATATTTT
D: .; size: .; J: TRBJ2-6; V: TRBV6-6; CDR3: CASSYSGAGANVLTF; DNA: TGTGCCAGCAGTTACTCAGGGGCTGGGGCCAACGTCCTGACTTTC
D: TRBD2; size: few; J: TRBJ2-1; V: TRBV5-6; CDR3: CASSSGTSAYNEQFF; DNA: TGTGCCAGCAGCTCCGGGACTAGCGCGTACAATGAGCAGTTCTTC
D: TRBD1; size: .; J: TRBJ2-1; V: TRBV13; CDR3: CASSFPGQGHNEQFF; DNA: TGTGCCAGCAGCTTCCCCGGACAGGGGCACAATGAGCAGTTCTTC
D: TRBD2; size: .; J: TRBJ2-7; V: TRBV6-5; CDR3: CASSLPAGGKNEQYF; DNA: TGTGCCAGCAGTCTCCCCGCGGGGGGGAAGAACGAGCAGTACTTC
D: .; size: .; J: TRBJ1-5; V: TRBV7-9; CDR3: CASSLAGDNSNQPQHF; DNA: TGTGCCAGCAGCTTAGCAGGAGATAATAGCAATCAGCCCCAGCATTTT
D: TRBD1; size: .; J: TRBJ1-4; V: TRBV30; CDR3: CAWSVLGQGAEKLFF; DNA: TGTGCCTGGAGTGTACTAGGGCAGGGGGCAGAAAAACTGTTTTTT
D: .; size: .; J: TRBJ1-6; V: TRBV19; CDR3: CASSDLSGSPLHF; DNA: TGTGCCAGTAGTGACCTTTCGGGTTCACCCCTCCACTTT
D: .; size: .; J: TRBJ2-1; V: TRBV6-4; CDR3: CATSRGQALNNEQFF; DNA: TGTGCCACTAGTCGAGGCCAAGCCTTGAACAATGAGCAGTTCTTC
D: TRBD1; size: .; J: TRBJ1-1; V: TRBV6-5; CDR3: CASSSGQVLTEAFF; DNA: TGTGCCAGCAGTTCGGGACAGGTTTTGACTGAAGCTTTCTTT
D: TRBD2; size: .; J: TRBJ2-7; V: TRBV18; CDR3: CASSPYSGGAREQYF; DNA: TGTGCCAGCTCACCCTATAGCGGGGGGGCTAGGGAGCAGTACTTC
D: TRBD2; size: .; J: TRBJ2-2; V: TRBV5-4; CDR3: CASSSPGGATGELFF; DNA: TGTGCCAGCAGCTCCCCGGGGGGGGCCACCGGGGAGCTGTTTTTT
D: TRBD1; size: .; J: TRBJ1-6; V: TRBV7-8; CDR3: CASSLGQGTAYNSPLHF; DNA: TGTGCCAGCAGCCTGGGACAGGGAACGGCCTATAATTCACCCCTCCACTTT
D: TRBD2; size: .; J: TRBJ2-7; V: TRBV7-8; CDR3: CASSLATGGSPKGYEQYF; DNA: TGTGCCAGCAGCTTAGCGACGGGAGGCTCACCCAAAGGTTACGAGCAGTACTTC
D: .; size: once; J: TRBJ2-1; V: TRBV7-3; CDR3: CASSSSRDYNEQFF; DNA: TGTGCCAGCAGCTCAAGCCGGGACTACAATGAGCAGTTCTTC
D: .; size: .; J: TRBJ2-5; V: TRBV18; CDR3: CASSPGLQETQYF; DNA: TGTGCCAGCTCACCGGGACTCCAAGAGACCCAGTACTTC
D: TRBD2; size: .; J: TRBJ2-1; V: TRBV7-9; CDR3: CASSLGAGGLHEQFF; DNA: TGTGCCAGCAGCTTGGGAGCGGGAGGTTTACATGAGCAGTTCTTC
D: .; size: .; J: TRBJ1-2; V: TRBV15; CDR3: CATSRDGPGAGYTF; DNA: TGTGCCACCAGCAGAGATGGGCCGGGAGCGGGCTACACCTTC
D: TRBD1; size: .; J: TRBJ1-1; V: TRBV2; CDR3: CASSARGLAEAFF; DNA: TGTGCCAGCAGTGCCAGGGGGCTGGCTGAAGCTTTCTTT
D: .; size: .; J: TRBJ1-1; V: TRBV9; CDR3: CASSPREGNTEAFF; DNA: TGTGCCAGCAGCCCCCGGGAGGGGAACACTGAAGCTTTCTTT
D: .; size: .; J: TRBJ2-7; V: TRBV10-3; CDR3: CATHLTGNSYEQYF; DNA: TGTGCCACTCACCTTACAGGGAACTCCTACGAGCAGTACTTC
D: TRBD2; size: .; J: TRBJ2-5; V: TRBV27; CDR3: CASSFGTSGVETQYF; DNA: TGTGCCAGCAGTTTCGGAACTAGCGGGGTAGAGACCCAGTACTTC
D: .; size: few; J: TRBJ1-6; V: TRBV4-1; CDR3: CASSQDQGLYNSPLHF; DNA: TGCGCCAGCAGCCAAGACCAGGGCCTCTATAATTCACCCCTCCACTTT
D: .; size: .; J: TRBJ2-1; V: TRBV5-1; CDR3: CASSFSGPSYNEQFF; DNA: TGCGCCAGCAGCTTTAGCGGACCATCCTACAATGAGCAGTTCTTC
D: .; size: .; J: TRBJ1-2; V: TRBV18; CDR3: CASSPLWAEEGYTF; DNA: TGTGCCAGCTCACCCTTGTGGGCAGAAGAAGGCTACACCTTC
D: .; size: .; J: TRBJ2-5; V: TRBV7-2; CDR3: CASSLEQLEQETQYF; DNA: TGTGCCAGCAGCTTAGAACAGCTTGAGCAAGAGACCCAGTACTTC
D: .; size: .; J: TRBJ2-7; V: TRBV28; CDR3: CASSPRLGQIRRYEQYF; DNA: TGTGCCAGCAGTCCCCGACTCGGACAGATTCGACGCTACGAGCAGTACTTC
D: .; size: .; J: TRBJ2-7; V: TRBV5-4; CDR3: CASRPTGIKSYEQYF; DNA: TGTGCCAGCAGGCCTACAGGGATTAAATCCTACGAGCAGTACTTC
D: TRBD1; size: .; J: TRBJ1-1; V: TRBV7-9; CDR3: CASSGRRDRGMDTEAFF; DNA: TGTGCCAGCAGCGGGCGCCGGGACAGGGGGATGGACACTGAAGCTTTCTTT
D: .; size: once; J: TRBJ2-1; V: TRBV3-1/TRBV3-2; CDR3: CASSPPSYNEQFF; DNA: TGTGCCAGCAGCCCCCCGTCCTACAATGAGCAGTTCTTC
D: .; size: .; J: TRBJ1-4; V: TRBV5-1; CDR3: CASSLGTETLGVEKLFF; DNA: TGCGCCAGCAGCTTGGGGACCGAGACCCTCGGGGTTGAAAAACTGTTTTTT
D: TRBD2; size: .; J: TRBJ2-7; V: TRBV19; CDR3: CASSSRTSGAYEQYF; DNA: TGTGCCAGTAGTAGCCGGACTAGCGGCGCTTACGAGCAGTACTTC
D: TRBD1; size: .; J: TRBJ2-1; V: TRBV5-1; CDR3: CASSLGQGNEQFF; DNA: TGCGCCAGCAGCCTTGGACAGGGAAATGAGCAGTTCTTC
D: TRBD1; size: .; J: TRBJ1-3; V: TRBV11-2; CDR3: CASSSPWTGDGNTIYF; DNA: TGTGCCAGCAGCTCCCCATGGACAGGCGACGGAAACACCATATATTTT
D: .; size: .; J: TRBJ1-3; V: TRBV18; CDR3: CASSLEAGNTIYF; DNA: TGTGCCAGCTCACTAGAGGCTGGAAACACCATATATTTT
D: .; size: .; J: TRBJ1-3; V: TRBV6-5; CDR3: CASSYSPDSGNTIYF; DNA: TGTGCCAGCAGTTACTCGCCAGACTCTGGAAACACCATATATTTT
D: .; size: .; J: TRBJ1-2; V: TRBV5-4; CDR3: CASSLFQAEYGYTF; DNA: TGTGCCAGCAGCTTGTTCCAGGCCGAATATGGCTACACCTTC
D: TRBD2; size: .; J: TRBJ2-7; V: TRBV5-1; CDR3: CASSLRSPGTSASYEQYF; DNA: TGCGCCAGCAGCTTGCGGTCGCCTGGGACTAGCGCTTCCTACGAGCAGTACTTC
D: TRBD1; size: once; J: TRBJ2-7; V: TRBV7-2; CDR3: CASSFGQGGSYEQYF; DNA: TGTGCCAGCAGCTTCGGACAGGGAGGCTCCTACGAGCAGTACTTC
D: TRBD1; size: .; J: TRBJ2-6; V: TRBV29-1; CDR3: CSSGIDRGSGANVLTF; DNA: TGCAGCAGCGGGATCGACAGGGGGTCTGGGGCCAACGTCCTGACTTTC
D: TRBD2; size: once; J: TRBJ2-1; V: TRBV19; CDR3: CASIRTSGDSYNEQFF; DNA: TGTGCCAGTATCAGGACTAGCGGGGACTCCTACAATGAGCAGTTCTTC